This TCR beta chain stems from a study of a mutant IDH1 vaccine in newly diagnosed glioma. Study context: The sex distribution of treated patients was 62.5% male and around 38% female, with a mean age of 40.4 years.

Time point meaning: week 5, during vaccination. Each vaccine dose was 300 ug of mutant IDH1 20-mer peptide, with topical imiquimod. Here immunoSEQ multiplex PCR was the method, and the copy in TCRdb shows in-frame clones only, minus some. The table includes more than 40,000 clones, around 80% detected once. For this clone: Its matching antigen is unknown.

V shed 2 bases, J shed 0 bases, and the junction held 3 bases outside the gene matches. The germline CDR1 and CDR2 sequences are SGHKS and YYEKEE (reference sequence). The length of the CDR3 is 17 residues. The receptor was derived from a woman aged 40 to 50 with glioma. This chain uses TRBV5-5 with TRBJ2-2, with 11 bases matching TRBD2. The specimen comprised PBMCs, sampled from a glioma patient whose treatment included an IDH1 peptide vaccine. This CDR3 is CASSLSSGGANTGELFF. The CDR3, as DNA: TGTGCCAGCAGCTTAAGTAGCGGGGGGGCGAACACCGGGGAGCTGTTTTTT.